This T cell receptor (beta chain) was observed in a study of shared clonotypes between healthy human individuals. Study-level points and caveats: What naive subsets generally showed was a larger estimated richness than memory subsets showed.

Of note for this clone: The antigen is unknown.

Profiled with immunoSEQ multiplex PCR; TCRdb holds only in-frame clones, not every one. The sample yields 2 million to 2.5 million clones, approximately 93% seen once. With 1 base clipped from V and 3 bases from J, the junction kept 3 bases outside the gene matches. Germline CDR1 reads SGDLS; CDR2 reads YYNGEE. This CDR3 spans 14 amino acids. The TCR sequence derives from a man between 18 and 29 years old in good health. Some clones in this sample may be carry-over from other donors' samples. The rearrangement links TRBV9 to TRBJ2-5; 7 positions match TRBD2. Source material: naive CD4+ T cells from PBMCs. Subset here: CD45RA+ positively selected. The CDR3 sequence is CASSVTSAEETQYF. The CDR3 DNA reads as TGTGCCAGCAGCGTAACTAGCGCCGAAGAGACCCAGTACTTC.